The rows below give T cell receptor beta chains drawn from one sample of a study of blood T cell repertoires in COVID-19. Sequencing used immunoSEQ multiplex PCR; TCRdb keeps in-frame clones, though not all of them. The sample holds a few hundred thousand clones, about 85% seen once. The sequenced sample was peripheral blood. All receptors derive from a woman aged 18 to 35 who had recovered from COVID-19. CDR3s include the opening cysteine and the closing phenylalanine or tryptophan. Each record gives: J gene, V gene, CDR3 protein.

>TRBJ2-7|TRBV4-1
CASSPGSQGTYEQYF
>TRBJ2-1|TRBV19
CASSHSYNEQFF
>TRBJ2-5|TRBV5-1
CASSARQGRETQYF
>TRBJ2-6|TRBV19
CASRAGRITSGANVLTF
>TRBJ1-6|TRBV4-3
CASSQDAGRHNSPLHF
>TRBJ2-7|TRBV11-2
CASSLVVNEQYF
>TRBJ1-6|TRBV28
CASSLYGNGSPLHF
>TRBJ1-2|TRBV6-5
CASRTGQHTNYGYTF
>TRBJ2-5|TRBV7-2
CASSLSGGGGETQYF
>TRBJ1-5|TRBV11-2
CASSVRGRNQPQHF
>TRBJ2-7|TRBV11-2
CASSSRQGMDYEQYF
>TRBJ1-5|TRBV6-2/TRBV6-3
CASSIQGGHSNQPQHF
>TRBJ1-1|TRBV25-1
CASSDPAGEGWTEAFF
>TRBJ2-3|TRBV27
CASSLAAGTGYTDTQYF
>TRBJ2-6|TRBV9
CASSVQGGTSGANVLTF
>TRBJ1-2|TRBV4-3
CASSQVAGVNYGYTF
>TRBJ2-1|TRBV7-2
CASSALVVQFF
>TRBJ1-6|TRBV7-9
CASSFLTGGSPLHF
>TRBJ2-1|TRBV10-3
CAISEGQGNYNEQFF
>TRBJ1-5|TRBV30
CAWTGGTGPQPQHF
>TRBJ2-6|TRBV13
CASSLRDRPYSGANVLTF
>TRBJ2-1|TRBV5-1
CASSLSGAGYNEQFF
>TRBJ1-2|TRBV27
CASSSDRTSNYGYTF
>TRBJ2-1|TRBV7-3
CASSLMSGSYNEQFF
>TRBJ1-3|TRBV9
CASSVGGGGFGNTIYF
>TRBJ2-1|TRBV5-1
CASSFLGANSYNEQFF
>TRBJ2-7|TRBV3-1/TRBV3-2
CASSQVGYEQYF
>TRBJ1-6|TRBV6-5
CASSYWTGNSPLHF
>TRBJ2-3|TRBV14
CASSQGFWGADTQYF
>TRBJ2-7|TRBV19
CASSIVGGDYEQYF
>TRBJ1-1|TRBV6-5
CASSPGTGYTEAFF
>TRBJ1-1|TRBV4-2
CASSETGGFWNTEAFF
>TRBJ2-2|TRBV7-6
CASSGGTSGRSGELFF
>TRBJ2-7|TRBV7-9
CASSLERAEQYF
>TRBJ2-1|TRBV13
CASLLGRELNEQFF
>TRBJ1-4|TRBV9
CASSPRQGAGEKLFF
>TRBJ2-2|TRBV3-1/TRBV3-2
CASSQAGGLGTGELFF
>TRBJ2-4|TRBV6-5
CASSYRTDKNIQYF
>TRBJ1-1|TRBV11-2
CASSFGQELNTEAFF
>TRBJ2-7|TRBV18
CASSPTRQGGHEQYF
>TRBJ1-2|TRBV6-5
CAVSPRGEGYTF
>TRBJ2-2|TRBV12-5
CASGLAGVSGELFF
>TRBJ1-1|TRBV6-5
CASSYDRKTEAFF
>TRBJ2-4|TRBV18
CASSPPNTGYENIQYF
>TRBJ1-1|TRBV19
CASSIGGGTEAFF
>TRBJ2-7|TRBV15
CATSRIGTGSRYEQYF